Below are 20 T cell receptor beta chains sequenced from a single sample in a study of OX40 agonist ivuxolimab in advanced cancers. Only in-frame clones appear in the TCRdb table, and some are missing; sequencing was by immunoSEQ multiplex PCR. The sample has tens of thousands of clones, approximately 84% seen once; the top ten hold over 6%. Sequencing was performed on CD4+ or CD8+ T cells sorted from blood, taken in a trial of the OX40 agonist ivuxolimab. The receptors originated from an adult with an advanced solid tumor such as melanoma, head and neck, liver or kidney cancer.

The rearrangement uses TRBV6-6 and TRBJ1-1, with D possibly TRBD1 on 6 matching bases. The CDR3 length is 16 residues. The V end lost 0 bases, the J end lost 4 bases, and 15 bases lay between the germline ends. From germline, CDR1 is MNHNY and CDR2 SVGAGI (reference sequence). CDR3 in amino acids: CASSYSTGTPTTEAFF. CDR3 sequence (DNA): TGTGCCAGCAGTTACTCGACCGGGACACCAACCACTGAAGCTTTCTTT.

Comments on this clone: The germline gene is not matched at one end of the junction; a read error may be the cause. V is TRBV2 and J is TRBJ1-1, with D tentatively TRBD1 (5 bases). This CDR3 has 11 residues. Germline V gene lookup returns CDR1 SNHLY and CDR2 FYNNEI. This CDR3 is CASSEKGRTQF. For the CDR3, the DNA is TGTGCCAGCAGTGAAAAGGGACGTACCCAATTT.

This chain connects TRBV28 to TRBJ2-3; no clear D. There are 12 residues in the CDR3. From germline, CDR1 is MDHEN and CDR2 SYDVKM. V shed 6 bases and J shed 7 bases, with 11 bases lying between them. The CDR3 is CASSPTVNTQYF. The CDR3 DNA sequence: TGTGCCAGCAGCCCGACGGTGAATACGCAGTATTTT.

The CDR3 DNA follows: TGTGCCAGCAGCATCACAGGGGGCGGGAATCAGCCCCAGCATTTT. Translating it yields CASSITGGGNQPQHF. V gene TRBV7-8 combines with J gene TRBJ1-5; 9 bases map to TRBD1. The junction had 6 bases not matched to a gene; V was cut back by 5 bases and J by 4 bases. This CDR3 contains 15 residues. Germline V lookup: CDR1 SGHVS, CDR2 FQNEAQ.

This sequence joins TRBV6-5 and TRBJ1-1; D unresolved. This CDR3 comprises 9 residues. V gave up 11 bases and J gave up 5 bases, with 6 bases separating them. Germline values: CDR1 MNHEY, CDR2 SVGAGI. The CDR3 DNA follows: TGTGCCCCGTGGACTGAAGCTTTCTTT. Protein product: CAPWTEAFF.

The CDR3 DNA follows: TGTGCCAGCAGGGGCCGGGACAGTCATGGCTACACCTTC. The encoded protein is CASRGRDSHGYTF. This rearrangement joins TRBV2 to TRBJ1-2; the match to TRBD1 covers 7 bases. This CDR3 is built from 13 residues. V shed 6 bases, J shed 6 bases, and the junction held 7 bases outside the gene matches. Germline CDR1 is SNHLY and CDR2 is FYNNEI.

The chain links TRBV5-4 to TRBJ1-1, with D possibly TRBD1 on 6 matching bases. Trimming left V 4 bases short and J 0 bases short, with 19 bases between. Germline loops: CDR1 SGHNT, CDR2 YYREEE (reference sequence). This CDR3 has 17 amino acids. CDR3 amino acids: CASSANRRWDMNTEAFF. The CDR3 DNA follows: TGTGCCAGCAGCGCAAATAGAAGGTGGGACATGAACACTGAAGCTTTCTTT.

This chain joins TRBV7-2 and TRBJ2-3, with a possible D match to TRBD2 (6 bases). Trimming stripped 4 bases from V and 2 bases from J, with 19 bases between. Per the germline V gene, CDR1 is SGHTA and CDR2 is FQGNSA. The CDR3 loop spans 17 amino acids. CDR3 sequence (DNA): TGTGCCAGCAGCTCCTCCTTTTTGGGGGGACTCACAGATACGCAGTATTTT. It is translated as CASSSSFLGGLTDTQYF.

The chain uses TRBV7-9 and TRBJ2-5; tentative D call: TRBD2 (5 bases). The CDR3 length is 15 residues. Germline V gene data show CDR1 as SEHNR and CDR2 as FQNEAQ (reference sequence). Trimming stripped 6 bases from V and 0 bases from J, with 14 bases between. The CDR3 is CASSAAGVYQETQYF. In nucleotides, the CDR3 is TGTGCCAGCAGTGCAGCCGGGGTGTACCAAGAGACCCAGTACTTC.

This chain connects TRBV7-2 to TRBJ1-5; 11 nucleotides match TRBD1. CDR3 size: 15 residues. Germline V gene lookup returns CDR1 SGHTA and CDR2 FQGNSA. J was trimmed by 4 bases and V by 3 bases; bases with no gene match: 2. The CDR3 nucleotides are TGTGCCAGCAGCTTTGGGACAGGGGGGAATCAGCCCCAGCATTTT. It translates to CASSFGTGGNQPQHF.

By share of the sample, this clone is medium-sized. This chain connects TRBV28 to TRBJ2-1, with D perhaps matching TRBD2 (5 bases). This CDR3 comprises 14 residues. Germline loops: CDR1 MDHEN, CDR2 SYDVKM. The ends were cut back, 8 bases at V and 2 bases at J, with 13 bases in the middle. Here the CDR3 DNA reads TGTGCCAGCTGGCGGAGGCCCCCCTACAATGAGCAGTTCTTC. Translating gives CASWRRPPYNEQFF.

V and J are TRBV6-4 and TRBJ2-1; D may correspond to TRBD1 or TRBD2 (5 bases each). CDR1 is MRHNA and CDR2 is SNTAGT in the germline V gene. V lost 6 bases and J lost 8, with 23 bases in between. The CDR3 consists of 16 residues. CDR3 in DNA: TGTGCCAGCAGCGACGGGGCCTTCCCGGCCCGGGATGAGCAGTTCTTC. Translating it yields CASSDGAFPARDEQFF.

The V and J genes are TRBV28 and TRBJ1-6; no reliable D call. The V end lost 7 bases, the J end lost 0 bases, and 13 bases lay between the germline ends. Per the germline V gene, CDR1 is MDHEN and CDR2 is SYDVKM. This CDR3 contains 16 residues. The CDR3 sequence: CASTFSEISYNSPLHF. The CDR3 DNA reads as TGTGCCAGCACCTTTTCGGAGATCTCCTATAATTCACCCCTCCACTTT.

Remarks on this clone: Other DNA sequences within the sample encode an identical CDR3. The chain uses TRBV19 and TRBJ2-3, with 8 bases that match TRBD2. Germline CDR1 LNHDA, CDR2 SQIVND (reference sequence). The V gene end was trimmed by 4 bases and the J gene end by 0 bases; junction bases not matched to a gene: 3. The CDR3 has 15 amino acids. CDR3 in amino acids: CASSKRGPSTDTQYF. The CDR3 coding sequence is TGTGCCAGTAGTAAGCGGGGGCCTAGCACAGATACGCAGTATTTT.

The rearrangement joins TRBV6-6 to TRBJ2-2, with 9 bases that match TRBD1. Germline V gene sequence: CDR1 MNHNY, CDR2 SVGAGI (reference sequence). This CDR3 has 15 residues. Germline trimming cut 2 bases from V and 5 bases from J; bases unmatched to any gene: 3. CDR3 residues: CASSYPTGGTGELFF. Written as DNA, the CDR3 is TGTGCCAGCAGTTACCCGACAGGGGGGACCGGGGAGCTGTTTTTT.

This clone was detected a few times. V is TRBV5-3 and J is TRBJ2-6; 11 nucleotides match TRBD1. TRBV5-3 is assigned to the ORF class and has an uncertain function. After removal of 2 bases from V and 3 bases from J, the junction contained 4 bases not matched to a gene. This CDR3 has 17 amino acids. The CDR3 here is CARSFGQGAIGANVLTF. The CDR3, as DNA: TGTGCCAGAAGCTTTGGACAGGGGGCAATTGGGGCCAACGTCCTGACTTTC.

The genes are TRBV9 and TRBJ2-1; D might be TRBD2 (5 bases). Germline lookup yields CDR1 SGDLS and CDR2 YYNGEE. The CDR3 is made up of 18 amino acids. The V end was cut by 2 bases, the J end by 4 bases, with 22 bases between. As DNA, the CDR3 is TGTGCCAGCAGCGTCCTTCCGGAGGCGGGCGTGAGGTACAATGAGCAGTTCTTC. Amino acid sequence: CASSVLPEAGVRYNEQFF.

The chain joins TRBV28 to TRBJ1-4, with a tentative D call TRBD1 (6 bases). Germline-derived CDR1 and CDR2 are MDHEN and SYDVKM. Trimming removed 5 bases from V and 9 bases from J, with 16 bases in between. This CDR3 region has 14 residues. The CDR3 is CASSRQGTVQKLFF. The DNA for the CDR3 is TGTGCCAGCAGTCGGCAGGGGACGGTTCAAAAACTGTTTTTT. The whole variable domain, remainder taken from reference TRBV28 and TRBJ1-4, is DVKVTQSSRYLVKRTGEKVFLECVQDMDHENMFWYRQDPGLGLRLIYFSYDVKMKEKGDIPEGYSVSREKKERFSLILESASTNQTSMYLCASSRQGTVQKLFFGSGTQLSVL.

The gene calls are TRBV18 and TRBJ2-2; 10 nucleotides line up with TRBD1. Losses at the gene ends were 6 bases for V and 1 base for J; bases not matched to a gene: 2. The CDR3 runs 15 residues. Germline loops: CDR1 KGHSH, CDR2 LQKENI. The CDR3 DNA reads as TGTGCCAGCTCGAGGGACAGGGGGAACACCGGGGAGCTGTTTTTT. It specifies CASSRDRGNTGELFF.

The V and J genes are TRBV7-2 and TRBJ1-1; no reliable D call. The V gene's germline CDR1 is SGHTA and CDR2 FQGNSA. Trimming left V 1 base short and J 3 bases short, with 9 bases between. The CDR3 extends over 14 amino acids. CDR3 DNA: TGTGCCAGCAGCTTAGTAGGAGCTTACACTGAAGCTTTCTTT. It is translated as CASSLVGAYTEAFF.